This T cell receptor (beta chain) was sequenced during a study of blood T cell repertoires in COVID-19. The protocol was immunoSEQ multiplex PCR, while the TCRdb copy is restricted to in-frame clones and leaves out a portion. This sample has about 330,000 clones, with 88% found just once. The germline CDR1 and CDR2 sequences are MDHEN and SYDVKM. This CDR3 spans 12 amino acids. V was shortened by 8 bases and J by 0 bases, with 7 bases between the two germline ends. This chain uses TRBV28 with TRBJ1-2; no clear D gene. Sequenced sample: peripheral blood. This clonotype originated in a woman between 45 and 65 years old with active or convalescent COVID-19. CDR3 region: CASGQTNYGYTF. The CDR3 region has the DNA TGTGCCAGCGGGCAAACTAACTATGGCTACACCTTC.